This T cell receptor (beta chain) comes out of a study of T cells in localized non-small cell lung cancer. CDR3 length: 13 residues. Germline loops: CDR1 SGHRS, CDR2 YFSETQ. Trimming took 1 base from V and 5 from J, leaving 6 bases between them. Some clones are missing from TCRdb's copy, which holds only in-frame ones; the method was immunoSEQ multiplex PCR. This table holds tens of thousands of clones, roughly 87% found once. The TCR comes from a man aged 35 to 70 with stage I squamous cell lung carcinoma. The source was peripheral blood, collected before any cancer treatment. The gene calls are TRBV5-1 and TRBJ2-2, with D unclear. CDR3 amino acids: CASSLIGTGELFF. CDR3 sequence (DNA): TGCGCCAGCAGCTTGATAGGGACCGGGGAGCTGTTTTTT.